The next 26 T cell receptor beta chains were all read from a single sample in a study of CD8 T cells in ankylosing spondylitis. TCRdb passed the 5' RACE reads through MiXCR, listing each CDR3 protein once. The sample has about 88,000 distinct CDR3 sequences; 25% to 35% are singletons. The source material was blood, either unsorted or a sorted T cell fraction (not recorded which). These receptors were collected from a male donor with ankylosing spondylitis or in good health (not recorded which).

The rearrangement uses TRBV7-9 and TRBJ1-1, with D maybe TRBD1 (5 bases). Per the germline V gene, CDR1 is SEHNR and CDR2 is FQNEAQ (reference sequence). The ends were cut back, 7 bases at V and 2 bases at J, with 11 bases in the middle. The CDR3 has 13 residues. The chain's CDR3 is CASTGVSNTEAFF. CDR3 nucleotide sequence: TGTGCCAGCACGGGGGTCTCCAACACTGAAGCTTTCTTT.

The J gene is TRBJ2-7, the V gene TRBV5-5; a weak D match, TRBD2 (5 bases). CDR3 length equals 15 residues. CDR1 is SGHKS and CDR2 is YYEKEE in the germline V gene (reference sequence). Here the CDR3 DNA reads TGTGCCAGCGGCTTGGCGAATGCGGGTATTTACGAGCAGTACGTC. Translation gives CASGLANAGIYEQYV.

The chain recombines TRBV7-8 with TRBJ2-7, with a weak D call TRBD1 (6 bases). V dropped 1 base and J dropped 12 bases, with 16 bases sitting between them. Germline values: CDR1 SGHVS, CDR2 FQNEAQ. The CDR3 loop spans 13 amino acids. In DNA, the CDR3 is TGTGCCAGCAGCTTAGGGACACAGGGTGGGGTGTACGTC. It translates to CASSLGTQGGVYV.

The CDR3 DNA follows: TGTGCCAGCAAGATAAGCTCTGGAAACACCATATATTTT. It is translated as CASKISSGNTIYF. The rearrangement joins TRBV11-2 to TRBJ1-3, with no clear D. The CDR3 consists of 13 residues. Germline V gene data show CDR1 as SGHAT and CDR2 as FQNNGV. The germline V and J ends were trimmed by 7 bases and 0 bases, with 7 bases remaining between them.

The genes are TRBV12-3 or TRBV12-4 and TRBJ1-1, with 9 bases that match TRBD1. The CDR3 sequence is 14 residues long. The V segment lost 4 bases and the J segment 3 bases; nucleotides outside the gene matches: 3. The CDR3 nucleotides are TGTGCCAGCAGTTCGGGGACAGGGCACACTGAAGCTTTCTTT. It translates to CASSSGTGHTEAFF.

This clonotype showed up just a few times. This chain connects TRBV6-1 to TRBJ2-7; 7 bases are a match to TRBD1. The CDR3 is 17 residues long. Germline CDR1 MNHNS, CDR2 SASEGT. V gave up 6 bases and J gave up 5 bases; unmatched junction bases: 19. The CDR3 reads CASRATPYHRGSNEQYF. In DNA form, the CDR3 reads TGTGCCAGCAGAGCAACCCCGTACCACAGGGGTTCGAACGAGCAGTACTTC.

This clonotype was counted a few times. The V call is TRBV20-1, the J call TRBJ2-1; weak D call: TRBD2 (5 bases). The CDR3 sequence is 13 residues long. Germline V gives CDR1 DFQATT, CDR2 SNEGSKA (reference sequence). V was trimmed by 5 bases and J by 9 bases, leaving 17 bases between them. This chain's CDR3 is CSAPGPGVTEQFF. CDR3 nucleotide sequence: TGCAGTGCTCCCGGGCCCGGGGTCACTGAGCAGTTCTTC.

In its sample, this clonotype was seen many times. The gene calls are TRBV20-1 and TRBJ1-6, with 7 bases aligning to TRBD1. Germline V gene sequence: CDR1 DFQATT, CDR2 SNEGSKA (reference sequence). The V and J ends lost 3 bases and 7 bases, in that order; junction bases with no gene match: 6. The CDR3 sequence is 14 residues long. The chain's CDR3 is CSASFQGENSPLHF. The CDR3 DNA reads TGCAGTGCTAGTTTTCAGGGGGAAAATTCACCCCTCCACTTT.

V usage is TRBV28 and J usage is TRBJ1-2; D is undetermined. Germline CDR1 and CDR2: MDHEN and SYDVKM. Trimming left V 5 bases short and J 0 bases short, with 10 bases between. The CDR3 totals 14 residues. The chain's CDR3 is CASSDTAANYGYTF. The CDR3 nucleotides read TGTGCCAGCAGTGATACAGCAGCTAACTATGGCTACACCTTC.

This clonotype has more than one count but fewer than ten. This chain links TRBV18 with TRBJ2-7; 9 positions agree with TRBD1. The germline CDR1 and CDR2 sequences are KGHSH and LQKENI. The V gene end was trimmed by 3 bases and the J gene end by 3 bases; junction bases not matched to a gene: 3. The CDR3 is made up of 14 amino acids. The CDR3 DNA follows: TGTGCCAGCTCACCCAGGGACAGGGTCTACGAGCAGTACTTC. Amino acid sequence: CASSPRDRVYEQYF.

This clonotype has only a few counts. The chain joins TRBV6-1 to TRBJ2-3; 7 nucleotides match TRBD1. CDR3 size: 14 residues. The germline gives CDR1 MNHNS, CDR2 SASEGT. V lost 9 bases and J lost 2; bases outside the gene matches: 8. The CDR3 here is CASGQDLDTDTQYF. CDR3 DNA: TGTGCCAGTGGACAGGACCTCGACACAGATACGCAGTATTTT.

The V gene is TRBV7-3, the J gene TRBJ2-1; TRBD1 matches at 8 bases. Germline lookup yields CDR1 SGHTA and CDR2 FQGTGA. Trimming took 5 bases from V and 6 from J; bases not matched to a gene: 9. CDR3 size: 15 residues. The CDR3 DNA reads as TGTGCCAGCAGCCCCGGGACAGGAGGGGTCAATGAGCAGTTCTTC. Amino acid sequence: CASSPGTGGVNEQFF. Based on the CDR3 plus reference TRBV7-3 and TRBJ2-1, the full variable domain is GAGVSQTPSNKVTEKGKYVELRCDPISGHTALYWYRQSLGQGPEFLIYFQGTGAADDSGLPNDRFFAVRPEGSVSTLKIQRTERGDSAVYLCASSPGTGGVNEQFFGPGTRLTVL.

This clonotype was picked up a small number of times. The gene calls are TRBV12-3 or TRBV12-4 and TRBJ2-7, with TRBD2 identical over 8 bases. After removal of 3 bases from V and 4 bases from J, the junction contained 5 bases not matched to a gene. The CDR3 contains 14 residues. CDR3 in amino acids: CASSFSSGGYEQYF. DNA of the CDR3: TGTGCCAGCAGTTTCTCATCGGGGGGGTACGAGCAGTACTTC.

In its sample, this clonotype was seen a few times. This rearrangement joins TRBV27 to TRBJ1-2, with a weak D call TRBD1 (5 bases). Germline values: CDR1 MNHEY, CDR2 SMNVEV (reference sequence). The CDR3 is 13 residues long. The germline V and J ends were trimmed by 3 bases and 8 bases, with 13 bases remaining between them. DNA of the CDR3: TGTGCCAGCAGTTTTTTGGGAGGGGACGGCTACACCTTC. It codes for CASSFLGGDGYTF.

V and J are TRBV3-1 and TRBJ2-3, with TRBD2 identical over 7 bases. The J segment lost 2 bases and the V segment lost 0 bases, leaving 5 bases of the junction unmatched. CDR1 is LGHDT and CDR2 is YNNKEL in the germline V gene (reference sequence). The CDR3 has 16 amino acids. The CDR3 reads CASSQELAELTDTQYF. The CDR3 DNA is TGTGCCAGCAGCCAAGAGCTAGCGGAGCTCACAGATACGCAGTATTTT.

The rearrangement links TRBV5-1 to TRBJ2-7; 13 bases fit TRBD2. The CDR3 extends over 16 amino acids. Germline loops: CDR1 SGHRS, CDR2 YFSETQ. The V and J ends lost 0 bases and 6 bases, in that order; junction bases with no gene match: 6. DNA of the CDR3: TGCGCCAGCAGCTTGGACGGGACTAGCGGGATCCGCGAGCAGTACTTC. Protein sequence: CASSLDGTSGIREQYF.

The V call is TRBV10-3, the J call TRBJ1-6, with D tentatively TRBD1 (6 bases). V lost 10 bases to trimming and J lost 6 bases, with 16 bases between them. Germline V CDR1 and CDR2: ENHRY, SYGVKD. The CDR3 has 14 residues. CDR3 nucleotides: TGTGCCACCCAGGGGTGGGTGGCTAATTCACCCCTCCACTTT. This gives the protein CATQGWVANSPLHF.

The gene calls are TRBV28 and TRBJ2-6, with no clear D. Germline values: CDR1 MDHEN, CDR2 SYDVKM. This CDR3 is 13 amino acids long. V was shortened by 3 bases and J by 4 bases, with 4 bases between the two germline ends. Written as DNA, the CDR3 is TGTGCCAGCAGTTTCCCCGGGGCCAACGTCCTGACTTTC. Translation: CASSFPGANVLTF.

This clonotype was observed a handful of times. The gene calls are TRBV12-3 or TRBV12-4 and TRBJ2-5; D is uncertain. The germline V and J ends were trimmed by 5 bases and 2 bases, with 9 bases remaining between them. CDR3 length: 13 residues. The CDR3 loop reads CASSMTWQETQYF. The CDR3 DNA reads TGTGCCAGCAGTATGACGTGGCAAGAGACCCAGTACTTC.

This clonotype has a handful of counts. This chain uses TRBV2 with TRBJ2-4; 8 nucleotides match TRBD1. The CDR3 sequence is 14 residues long. J gave up 4 bases and V 8 bases, and 7 bases lay outside the gene matches. The germline gives CDR1 SNHLY, CDR2 FYNNEI. This chain's CDR3 is CASHDRGGKNIQYF. The CDR3 region has the DNA TGTGCCAGCCACGACAGGGGTGGAAAAAACATTCAGTACTTC.

The chain recombines TRBV20-1 with TRBJ2-7; possible D gene TRBD1, 5 bases. The germline V and J ends were trimmed by 0 bases and 6 bases, with 9 bases remaining between them. The CDR3 is 12 residues long. Germline V gene sequence: CDR1 DFQATT, CDR2 SNEGSKA (reference sequence). The CDR3 reads CSARDGAFEQYF. As DNA, the CDR3 is TGCAGTGCTAGAGATGGGGCGTTCGAGCAGTACTTC.

The chain couples TRBV28 to TRBJ2-5; TRBD2 is a possible D gene (6 bases). Germline lookup yields CDR1 MDHEN and CDR2 SYDVKM. CDR3 length: 14 residues. The ends were cut back, 5 bases at V and 7 bases at J, with 17 bases in the middle. The CDR3: CASSAEGLSGTQYF. The CDR3 DNA follows: TGTGCCAGCAGTGCCGAGGGACTGTCCGGGACCCAGTACTTC.

The chain links TRBV12-3 or TRBV12-4 to TRBJ2-2, with unresolved D. The V end was cut by 4 bases, the J end by 2 bases, with 14 bases between. The CDR3 loop spans 16 amino acids. The CDR3 sequence: CASSSDVALNTGELFF. The CDR3 DNA reads TGTGCCAGCAGTTCGGATGTGGCACTAAACACCGGGGAGCTGTTTTTT.

The chain links TRBV20-1 to TRBJ1-1; D gene uncertain. The V end was cut by 3 bases, the J end by 1 base, with 9 bases between. The CDR3 contains 13 residues. The germline gives CDR1 DFQATT, CDR2 SNEGSKA (reference sequence). The CDR3 coding sequence is TGCAGTGCTAGCGCGCTCAAGAACACTGAAGCTTTCTTT. Protein: CSASALKNTEAFF.

The table lists this clonotype with many counts. The chain carries TRBV7-2 and TRBJ2-1; TRBD1 or TRBD2 may be the D gene (5 bases each). The CDR3 covers 14 residues. Germline V gene data show CDR1 as SGHTA and CDR2 as FQGNSA. Trimming removed 4 bases at V and 9 bases at J, with 16 bases between. The CDR3 sequence: CASSSGSGWGEQFF. CDR3 nucleotides: TGTGCCAGCAGCTCAGGGAGCGGTTGGGGTGAGCAGTTCTTC.

This chain links TRBV27 with TRBJ1-5, with a possible D match to TRBD1 (5 bases). The germline V gene encodes CDR1 MNHEY and CDR2 SMNVEV (reference sequence). Trimming stripped 5 bases from V and 9 bases from J, with 14 bases between. There are 13 residues in the CDR3. The CDR3 DNA reads TGTGCCAGCAGTCCTAGGTCGGGGCTGCCCCAGCATTTT. Residues: CASSPRSGLPQHF.